The clone carrying this T cell receptor beta chain was detected once. Its antigen is unidentified. The entry originates in a study of PD-1 blockade in classical Hodgkin lymphoma. Regarding the study as a whole: Reports described newly diagnosed patients as having lower baseline TCR diversity than healthy donors.

TCRdb keeps only in-frame clones here, not all; method: immunoSEQ multiplex PCR. This sample has more than 12,000 clones, with 70% to 90% found just once. In every patient, relapse followed autologous stem cell transplantation, while exposure to brentuximab vedotin differed. From germline, CDR1 is SGDLS and CDR2 YYNGEE. The CDR3 consists of 13 residues. V lost 0 bases and J lost 1, with 4 bases in between. The receptor was isolated from a human donor with classical Hodgkin lymphoma. The material was peripheral blood mononuclear cells (PBMCs), obtained at baseline. The V call is TRBV9, the J call TRBJ1-1; D unresolved. This CDR3 reads CASSVGTNTEAFF. DNA for the CDR3: TGTGCCAGCAGCGTAGGAACGAACACTGAAGCTTTCTTT.